This section outlines one TCR beta chain sequence together with its context. Its antigen remains unidentified. The data were obtained in a study of T cell responses to AZD1222 COVID-19 vaccine. Study-level findings and limits: At 160-218 and 743-854, vaccine-associated CD4 TCRs were dominant, and they spanned spike. Only a handful of AZD1222 recipients, roughly six in all, had baseline seropositivity.

The CDR3 extends over 16 amino acids. Germline loops: CDR1 SGHDT, CDR2 YYEEEE. The V and J ends lost 0 bases and 1 base, in that order; junction bases with no gene match: 6. Some clones are missing from TCRdb's copy, which holds only in-frame ones; the method was immunoSEQ multiplex PCR. The data show about 150,000 clones, with 90% seen just once and approximately 2% held by the top ten. The TCR comes from an adult in good health. Here the sequenced sample was peripheral blood, taken on day 0 of AZD1222 vaccination. The chain joins TRBV5-6 to TRBJ2-7; 8 bases align to TRBD1. The CDR3 region has the DNA TGTGCCAGCAGCTTGGGGACAGGGTTTTGGTCCTACGAGCAGTACTTC. It translates to CASSLGTGFWSYEQYF.